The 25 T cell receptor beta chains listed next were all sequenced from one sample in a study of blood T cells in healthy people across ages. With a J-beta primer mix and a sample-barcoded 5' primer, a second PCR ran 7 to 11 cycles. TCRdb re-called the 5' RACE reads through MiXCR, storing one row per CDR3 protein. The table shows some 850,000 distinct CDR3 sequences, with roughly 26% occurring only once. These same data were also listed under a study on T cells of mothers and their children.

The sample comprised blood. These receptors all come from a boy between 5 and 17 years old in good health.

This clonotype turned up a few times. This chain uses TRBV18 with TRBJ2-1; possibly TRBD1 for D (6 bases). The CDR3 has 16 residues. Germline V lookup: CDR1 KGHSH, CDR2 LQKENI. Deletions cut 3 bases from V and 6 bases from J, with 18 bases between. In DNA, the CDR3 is TGTGCCAGCTCACCTCCAGGGGTCGCGGGTGTCAATGAGCAGTTCTTC. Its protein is CASSPPGVAGVNEQFF. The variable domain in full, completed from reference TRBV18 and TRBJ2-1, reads NAGVMQNPRHLVRRRGQEARLRCSPMKGHSHVYWYRQLPEEGLKFMVYLQKENIIDESGMPKERFSAEFPKEGPSILRIQQVVRGDSAAYFCASSPPGVAGVNEQFFGPGTRLTVL.

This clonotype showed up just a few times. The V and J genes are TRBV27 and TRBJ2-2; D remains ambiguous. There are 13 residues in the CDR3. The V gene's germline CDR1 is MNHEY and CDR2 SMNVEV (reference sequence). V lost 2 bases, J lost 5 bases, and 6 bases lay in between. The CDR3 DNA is TGTGCCAGCAGTTTAATCGCAACCGGGGAGCTGTTTTTT. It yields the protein CASSLIATGELFF.

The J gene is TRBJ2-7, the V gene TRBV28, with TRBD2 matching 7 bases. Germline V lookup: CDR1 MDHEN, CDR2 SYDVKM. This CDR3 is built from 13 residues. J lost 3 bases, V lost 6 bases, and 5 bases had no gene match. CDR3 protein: CASRGRGIYEQYF. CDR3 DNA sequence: TGTGCCAGCAGGGGGAGGGGCATCTACGAGCAGTACTTC.

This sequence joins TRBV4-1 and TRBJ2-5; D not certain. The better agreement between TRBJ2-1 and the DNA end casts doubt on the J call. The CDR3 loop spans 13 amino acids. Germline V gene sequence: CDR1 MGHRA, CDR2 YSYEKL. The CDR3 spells CASSQNIYNEQFF. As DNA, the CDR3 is TGCGCCAGCAGCCAAAACATCTACAATGAGCAGTTCTTC.

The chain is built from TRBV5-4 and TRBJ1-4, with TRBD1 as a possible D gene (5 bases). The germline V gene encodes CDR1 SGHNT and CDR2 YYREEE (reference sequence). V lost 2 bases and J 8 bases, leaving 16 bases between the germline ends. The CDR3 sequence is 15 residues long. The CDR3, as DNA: TGTGCCAGCAGCTTCACGGAGGCCGGGGGGGAAAAACTGTTTTTT. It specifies CASSFTEAGGEKLFF.

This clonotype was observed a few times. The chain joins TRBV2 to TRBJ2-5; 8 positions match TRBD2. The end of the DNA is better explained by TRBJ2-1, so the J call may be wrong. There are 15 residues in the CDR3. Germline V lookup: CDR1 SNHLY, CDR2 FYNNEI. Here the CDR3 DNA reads TGTGCCAGCTCTTTCGCGGGGGGCAGGTACAATGAGCAGTTCTTC. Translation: CASSFAGGRYNEQFF.

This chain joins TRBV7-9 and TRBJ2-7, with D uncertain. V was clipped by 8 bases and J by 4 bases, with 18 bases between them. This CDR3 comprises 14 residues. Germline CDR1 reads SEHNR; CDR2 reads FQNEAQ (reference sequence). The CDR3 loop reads CASGDKESLYEQYF. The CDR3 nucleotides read TGTGCCAGCGGCGACAAGGAGAGCCTTTACGAGCAGTACTTC.

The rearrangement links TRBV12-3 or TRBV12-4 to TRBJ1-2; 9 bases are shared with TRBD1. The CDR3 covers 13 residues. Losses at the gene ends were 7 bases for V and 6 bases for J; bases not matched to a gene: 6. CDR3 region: CASTLGTGHGYTF. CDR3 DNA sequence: TGTGCCAGCACCCTGGGGACAGGGCATGGCTACACCTTC.

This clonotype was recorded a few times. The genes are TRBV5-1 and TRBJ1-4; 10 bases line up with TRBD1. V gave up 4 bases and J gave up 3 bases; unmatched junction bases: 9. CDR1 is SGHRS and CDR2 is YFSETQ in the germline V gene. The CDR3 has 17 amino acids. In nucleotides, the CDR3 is TGCGCCAGCAGCCCAGTAGGACAGGGGGGCCCTAATGAAAAACTGTTTTTT. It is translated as CASSPVGQGGPNEKLFF.

CDR3 bases: TGCGCCAGCAGTACCGACAGGGGTTCTCCCTACGAGCAGTACTTC. Translation gives CASSTDRGSPYEQYF. The rearrangement links TRBV10-1 to TRBJ2-7, with 8 bases fitting TRBD1. The V segment lost 5 bases and the J segment 2 bases; nucleotides outside the gene matches: 8. The CDR3 loop spans 15 amino acids. Germline CDR1 reads WNHNN; CDR2 reads SYGVQD (reference sequence).

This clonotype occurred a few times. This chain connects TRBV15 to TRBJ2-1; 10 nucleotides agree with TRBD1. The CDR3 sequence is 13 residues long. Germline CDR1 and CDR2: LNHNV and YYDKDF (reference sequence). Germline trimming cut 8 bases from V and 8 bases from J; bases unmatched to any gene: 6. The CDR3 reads CATATGGLDEQFF. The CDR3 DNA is TGTGCCACCGCGACAGGGGGCCTGGATGAGCAGTTCTTC. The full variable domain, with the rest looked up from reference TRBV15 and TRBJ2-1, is DAMVIQNPRYQVTQFGKPVTLSCSQTLNHNVMYWYQQKSSQAPKLLFHYYDKDFNNEADTPDNFQSRRPNTSFCFLDIRSPGLGDTAMYLCATATGGLDEQFFGPGTRLTVL.

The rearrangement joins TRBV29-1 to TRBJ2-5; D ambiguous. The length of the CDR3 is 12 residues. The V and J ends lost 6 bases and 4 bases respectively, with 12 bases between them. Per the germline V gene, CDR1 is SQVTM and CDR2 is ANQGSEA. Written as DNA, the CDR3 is TGCAGCGTACAAAAACCAGGAGAGACCCAGTACTTC. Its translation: CSVQKPGETQYF.

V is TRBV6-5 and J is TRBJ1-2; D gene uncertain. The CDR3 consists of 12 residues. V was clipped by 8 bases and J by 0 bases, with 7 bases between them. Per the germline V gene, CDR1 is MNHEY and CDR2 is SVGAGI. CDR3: CASQAPNYGYTF. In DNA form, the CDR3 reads TGTGCCAGCCAGGCCCCTAACTATGGCTACACCTTC.

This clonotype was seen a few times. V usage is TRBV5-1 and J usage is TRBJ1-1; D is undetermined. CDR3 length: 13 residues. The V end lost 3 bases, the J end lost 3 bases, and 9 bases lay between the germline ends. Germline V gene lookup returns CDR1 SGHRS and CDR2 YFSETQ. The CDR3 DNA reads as TGCGCCAGCAGCTATAGGAGGGACACTGAAGCTTTCTTT. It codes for CASSYRRDTEAFF.

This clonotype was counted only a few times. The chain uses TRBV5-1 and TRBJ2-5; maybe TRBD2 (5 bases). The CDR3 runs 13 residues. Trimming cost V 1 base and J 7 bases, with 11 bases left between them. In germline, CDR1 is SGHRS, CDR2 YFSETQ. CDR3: CASSLIERGTQYF. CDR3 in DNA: TGCGCCAGCAGCTTGATCGAACGGGGGACCCAGTACTTC. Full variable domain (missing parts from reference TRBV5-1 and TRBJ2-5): KAGVTQTPRYLIKTRGQQVTLSCSPISGHRSVSWYQQTPGQGLQFLFEYFSETQRNKGNFPGRFSGRQFSNSRSEMNVSTLELGDSALYLCASSLIERGTQYFGPGTRLLVL.

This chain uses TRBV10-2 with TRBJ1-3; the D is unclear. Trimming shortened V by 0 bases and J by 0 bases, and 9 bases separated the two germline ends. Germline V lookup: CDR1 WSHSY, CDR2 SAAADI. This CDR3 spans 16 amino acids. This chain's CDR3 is CASSESAGRSGNTIYF. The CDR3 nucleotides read TGCGCCAGCAGTGAGTCGGCAGGTCGCTCTGGAAACACCATATATTTT.

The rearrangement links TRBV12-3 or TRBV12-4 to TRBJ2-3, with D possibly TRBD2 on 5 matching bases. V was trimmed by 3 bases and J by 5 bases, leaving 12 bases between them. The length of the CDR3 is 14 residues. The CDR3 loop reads CASSFPGLEDTQYF. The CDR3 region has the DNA TGTGCCAGCAGTTTTCCGGGGTTGGAAGATACGCAGTATTTT.

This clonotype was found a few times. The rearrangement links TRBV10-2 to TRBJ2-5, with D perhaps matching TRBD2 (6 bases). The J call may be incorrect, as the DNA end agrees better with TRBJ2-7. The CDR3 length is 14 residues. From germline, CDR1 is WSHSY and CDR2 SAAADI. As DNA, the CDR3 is TGCGCCAGCAGTGCATCAGGTAGCGGCGACGAGCAGTACTTC. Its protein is CASSASGSGDEQYF.

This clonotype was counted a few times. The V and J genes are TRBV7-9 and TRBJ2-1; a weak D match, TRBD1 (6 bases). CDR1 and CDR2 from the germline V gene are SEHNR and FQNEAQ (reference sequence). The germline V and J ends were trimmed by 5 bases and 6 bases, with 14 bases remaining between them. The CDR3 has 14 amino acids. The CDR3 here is CASSPQSGANEQFF. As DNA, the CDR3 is TGTGCCAGCAGCCCGCAATCAGGGGCCAATGAGCAGTTCTTC. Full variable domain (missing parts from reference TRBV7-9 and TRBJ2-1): DTGVSQNPRHKITKRGQNVTFRCDPISEHNRLYWYRQTLGQGPEFLTYFQNEAQLEKSRLLSDRFSAERPKGSFSTLEIQRTEQGDSAMYLCASSPQSGANEQFFGPGTRLTVL.

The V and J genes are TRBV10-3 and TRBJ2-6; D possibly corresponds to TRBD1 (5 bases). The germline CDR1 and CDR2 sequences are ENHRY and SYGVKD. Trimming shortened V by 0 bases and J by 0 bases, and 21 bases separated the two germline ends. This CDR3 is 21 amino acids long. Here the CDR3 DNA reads TGTGCCATCAGTGAGTCGACGAGGACACAGCTACAGACCTCTGGGGCCAACGTCCTGACTTTC. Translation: CAISESTRTQLQTSGANVLTF.

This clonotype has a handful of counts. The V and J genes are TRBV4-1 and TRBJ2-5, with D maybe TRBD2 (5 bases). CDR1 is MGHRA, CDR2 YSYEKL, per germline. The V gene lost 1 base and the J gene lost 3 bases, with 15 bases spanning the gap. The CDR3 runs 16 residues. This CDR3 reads CASSQVGGAMKETQYF. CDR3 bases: TGCGCCAGCAGCCAAGTCGGAGGAGCAATGAAAGAGACCCAGTACTTC.

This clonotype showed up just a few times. CDR3 amino acids: CASSLIPGVEAFF. The CDR3 nucleotides read TGTGCCAGCAGCTTAATTCCAGGCGTTGAAGCTTTCTTT. This chain joins TRBV7-3 and TRBJ1-1, with unresolved D. This CDR3 is 13 amino acids long. Trimming took 1 base from V and 7 from J, leaving 10 bases between them. CDR1 is SGHTA and CDR2 is FQGTGA in the germline V gene.

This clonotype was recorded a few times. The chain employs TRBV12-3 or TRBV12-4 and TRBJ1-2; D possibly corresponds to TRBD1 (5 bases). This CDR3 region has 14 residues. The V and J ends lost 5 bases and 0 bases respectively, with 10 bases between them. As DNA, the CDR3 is TGTGCCAGCAGTGTCGGACAATCTAACTATGGCTACACCTTC. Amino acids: CASSVGQSNYGYTF.

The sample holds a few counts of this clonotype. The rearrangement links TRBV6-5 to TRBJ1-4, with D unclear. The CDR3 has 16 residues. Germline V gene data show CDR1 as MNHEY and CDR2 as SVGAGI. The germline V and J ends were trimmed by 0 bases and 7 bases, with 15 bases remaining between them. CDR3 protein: CASSYSLHVVREKLFF. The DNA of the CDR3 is TGTGCCAGCAGTTACTCTCTTCATGTAGTCCGTGAAAAACTGTTTTTT.

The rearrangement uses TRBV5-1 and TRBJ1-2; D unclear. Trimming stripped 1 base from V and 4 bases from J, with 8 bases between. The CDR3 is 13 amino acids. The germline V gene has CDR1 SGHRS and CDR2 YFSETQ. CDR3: CASSLQASYGYTF. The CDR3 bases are TGCGCCAGCAGCTTGCAGGCCAGCTATGGCTACACCTTC.